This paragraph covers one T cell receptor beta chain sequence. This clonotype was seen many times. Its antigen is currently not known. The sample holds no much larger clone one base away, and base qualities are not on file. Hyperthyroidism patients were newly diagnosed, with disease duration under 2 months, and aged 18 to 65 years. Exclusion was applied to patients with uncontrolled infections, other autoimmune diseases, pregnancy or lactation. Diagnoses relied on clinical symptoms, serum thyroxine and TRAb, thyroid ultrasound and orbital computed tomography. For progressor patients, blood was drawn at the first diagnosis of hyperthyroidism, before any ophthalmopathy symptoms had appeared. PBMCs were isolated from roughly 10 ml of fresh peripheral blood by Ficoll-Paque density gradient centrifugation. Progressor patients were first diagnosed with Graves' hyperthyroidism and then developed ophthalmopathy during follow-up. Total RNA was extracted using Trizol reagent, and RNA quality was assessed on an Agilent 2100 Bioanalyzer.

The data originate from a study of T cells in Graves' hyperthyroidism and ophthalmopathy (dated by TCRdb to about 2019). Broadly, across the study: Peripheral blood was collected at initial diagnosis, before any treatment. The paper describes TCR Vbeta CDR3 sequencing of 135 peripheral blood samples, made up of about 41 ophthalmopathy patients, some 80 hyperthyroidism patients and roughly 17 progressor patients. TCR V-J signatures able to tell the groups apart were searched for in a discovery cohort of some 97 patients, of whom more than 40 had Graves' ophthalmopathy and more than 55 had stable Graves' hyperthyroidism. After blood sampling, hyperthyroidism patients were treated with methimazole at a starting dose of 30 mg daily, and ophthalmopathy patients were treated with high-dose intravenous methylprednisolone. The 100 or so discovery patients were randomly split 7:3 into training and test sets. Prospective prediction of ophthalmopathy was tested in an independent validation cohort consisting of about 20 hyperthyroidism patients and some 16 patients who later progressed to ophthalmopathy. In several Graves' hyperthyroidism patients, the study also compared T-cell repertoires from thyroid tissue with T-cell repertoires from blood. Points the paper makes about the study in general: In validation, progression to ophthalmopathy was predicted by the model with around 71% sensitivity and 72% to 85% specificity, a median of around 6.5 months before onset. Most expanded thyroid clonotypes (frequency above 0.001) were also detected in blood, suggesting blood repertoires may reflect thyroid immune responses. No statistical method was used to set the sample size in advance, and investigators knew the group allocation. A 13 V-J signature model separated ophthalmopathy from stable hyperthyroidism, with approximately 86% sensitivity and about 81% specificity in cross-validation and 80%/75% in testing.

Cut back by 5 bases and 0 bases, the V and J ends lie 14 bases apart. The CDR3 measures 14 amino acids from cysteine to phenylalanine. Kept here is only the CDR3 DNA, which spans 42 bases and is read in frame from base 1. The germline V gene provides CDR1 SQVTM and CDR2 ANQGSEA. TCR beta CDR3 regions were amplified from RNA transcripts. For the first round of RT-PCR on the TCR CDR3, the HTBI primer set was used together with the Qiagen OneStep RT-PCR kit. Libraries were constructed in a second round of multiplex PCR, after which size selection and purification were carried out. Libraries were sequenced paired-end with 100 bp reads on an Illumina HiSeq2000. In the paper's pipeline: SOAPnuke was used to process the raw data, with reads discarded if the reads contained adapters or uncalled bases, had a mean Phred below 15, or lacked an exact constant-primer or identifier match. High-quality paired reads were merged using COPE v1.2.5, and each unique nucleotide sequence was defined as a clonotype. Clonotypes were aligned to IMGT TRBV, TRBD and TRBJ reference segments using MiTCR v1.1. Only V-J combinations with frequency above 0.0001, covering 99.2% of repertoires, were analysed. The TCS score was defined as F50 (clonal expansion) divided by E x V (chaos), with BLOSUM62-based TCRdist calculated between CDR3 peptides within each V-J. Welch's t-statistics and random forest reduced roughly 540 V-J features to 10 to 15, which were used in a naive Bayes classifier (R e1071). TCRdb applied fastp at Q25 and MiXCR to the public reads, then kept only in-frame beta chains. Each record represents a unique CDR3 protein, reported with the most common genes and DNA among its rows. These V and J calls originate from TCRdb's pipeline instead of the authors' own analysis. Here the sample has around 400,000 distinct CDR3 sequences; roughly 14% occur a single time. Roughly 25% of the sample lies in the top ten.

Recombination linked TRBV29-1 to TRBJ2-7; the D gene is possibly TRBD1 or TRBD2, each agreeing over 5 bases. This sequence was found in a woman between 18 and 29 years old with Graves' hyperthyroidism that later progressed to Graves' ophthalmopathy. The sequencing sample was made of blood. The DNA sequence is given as TGCAGCGTTACCCCGGGACGGAGCTCCTACGAGCAGTACTTC. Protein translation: CSVTPGRSSYEQYF.